Below are 19 T cell receptor beta chains sequenced from a single sample in a study of T cells after yellow fever vaccination (dated by TCRdb to 2018 to 2020). The sample's treatment or condition label, in plain terms: live attenuated yellow fever vaccine strain. The protocol used for the library was 5' RACE. Sequencing was performed on an Illumina NovaSeq 6000. TCRdb reanalyzed the raw reads on its own, using fastp at Q25 for trimming and MiXCR for clone calling, and kept in-frame beta chains. CDR3 protein sequences are deduplicated, and each keeps its most common genes and DNA. For this sample the table gives some 340,000 distinct CDR3 sequences, of which approximately 12% were detected only once. Clones ranked in the top ten supply 2.5% to 4% of the sample. This sample comprised CD4+ T cells sorted from PBMCs, obtained 45 days after the yellow fever booster vaccination. Receptor source: a man between 18 and 29 years old who received the YFV17D yellow fever vaccine.

In its sample, this clonotype was seen a few times. The rearrangement uses TRBV3-1 and TRBJ1-1, with D possibly matching TRBD1 (5 bases). This CDR3 is 13 amino acids long. The V end was cut by 4 bases, the J end by 1 base, with 7 bases between. Looked up from germline, CDR1 is LGHDT and CDR2 is YNNKEL (reference sequence). CDR3 coding DNA: TGTGCCAGCAGCCGGGGGACGAACACTGAAGCTTTCTTT. Encoded protein: CASSRGTNTEAFF. The complete variable domain, with remaining parts taken from reference TRBV3-1 and TRBJ1-1, reads DTAVSQTPKYLVTQMGNDKSIKCEQNLGHDTMYWYKQDSKKFLKIMFSYNNKELIINETVPNRFSPKSPDKAHLNLHINSLELGDSAVYFCASSRGTNTEAFFGQGTRLTVV.

The sample holds a few counts of this clonotype. This rearrangement joins TRBV14 to TRBJ2-2, with 8 positions matching TRBD1. Germline-derived CDR1 and CDR2 are SGHDN and FVKESK. J gave up 6 bases and V 4 bases, and 10 bases lay outside the gene matches. CDR3 length: 16 amino acids. CDR3 DNA sequence: TGTGCCAGCAGCCCTTTAGACAGGGGTCGCGCCGGGGAGCTGTTTTTT. Protein product: CASSPLDRGRAGELFF.

This clonotype has a handful of counts. The rearrangement links TRBV7-2 to TRBJ2-1; TRBD1 or TRBD2 may be the D gene (6 bases each). This CDR3 spans 15 amino acids. V lost 3 bases and J lost 7, with 16 bases in between. Germline V gives CDR1 SGHTA, CDR2 FQGNSA. The CDR3 DNA reads TGTGCCAGCAGCTTTAGAGAGGGGGGCCATAATGAGCAGTTCTTC. This gives the protein CASSFREGGHNEQFF.

Worth noting for this clonotype: This sequence may be a read error, since a much larger clone differs from it by one base. The V call is TRBV6-5, the J call TRBJ2-2, with D perhaps matching TRBD1 (5 bases). The CDR3 sequence is 14 residues long. Germline V CDR1 and CDR2: MNHEY, SVGAGI. The DNA of the CDR3 is TGTGCCAGCAGGCAGGGCATGAACGCCGGGGAGCTGTTTTTT. It is translated as CASRQGMNAGELFF.

The table lists this clonotype with many counts. The rearrangement joins TRBV7-9 to TRBJ1-2; D is possibly TRBD1 (5 bases). Trimming stripped 5 bases from V and 4 bases from J, with 14 bases between. The CDR3 extends over 14 amino acids. Germline assignment: CDR1 SEHNR and CDR2 FQNEAQ (reference sequence). The CDR3 DNA is TGTGCCAGCAGCCCGCGGGCAGGGTCCTATGGCTACACCTTC. Its protein is CASSPRAGSYGYTF.

Only a few counts were recorded for this clonotype. In nucleotides, the CDR3 is TGCGCCAGCAGCTCAGCTACCGGGACTGAAGCTTTCTTT. Protein product: CASSSATGTEAFF. This chain uses TRBV5-1 with TRBJ1-1; D unclear. This CDR3 has 13 residues. Germline values: CDR1 SGHRS, CDR2 YFSETQ. V gave up 3 bases and J gave up 5 bases, with 11 bases separating them.

This chain connects TRBV12-3 or TRBV12-4 to TRBJ2-2; 15 positions agree with TRBD2. The junction had 8 bases not matched to a gene; V was cut back by 5 bases and J by 1 base. CDR3 length: 19 residues. The CDR3 DNA is TGTGCCAGCAGTCCCCCCCCGGGACTAGCGGGGGGGAACACCGGGGAGCTGTTTTTT. It is translated as CASSPPPGLAGGNTGELFF.

At least ten counts were recorded for this clonotype. The chain carries TRBV12-3 or TRBV12-4 and TRBJ1-1; tentative D call: TRBD1 (5 bases). V dropped 1 base and J dropped 4 bases, with 7 bases sitting between them. This CDR3 spans 13 amino acids. CDR3 DNA: TGTGCCAGCAGTTTAGGAGGGACCACTGAAGCTTTCTTT. Protein sequence: CASSLGGTTEAFF.

This clonotype was observed at least ten times. J is TRBJ2-7 and V is TRBV24-1; D gene unclear. Between the trimmed V and J ends, which lost 7 bases and 4 bases, there was a span of 7 bases. The CDR3 has 11 amino acids. In germline, CDR1 is KGHDR, CDR2 SFDVKD. Written as DNA, the CDR3 is TGTGCCACCAGGTTGGGTTACGAGCAGTACGTC. It translates to CATRLGYEQYV.

This clonotype has ten or more counts. V and J are TRBV5-4 and TRBJ2-5; D gene uncertain. V shed 7 bases and J shed 5 bases, with 12 bases lying between them. The CDR3 length is 12 residues. CDR1 and CDR2 (germline): SGHNT, YYREEE (reference sequence). In DNA, the CDR3 is TGTGCCAGCCGAGGAGAGGCGGAGACCCAGTACTTC. The encoded protein is CASRGEAETQYF.

The chain combines TRBV5-1 with TRBJ2-5, with D possibly being TRBD1 (5 bases). Germline V gives CDR1 SGHRS, CDR2 YFSETQ. The CDR3 covers 13 residues. Trimming took off 4 bases at V and 1 base at J, with 8 bases between the two ends. CDR3 DNA sequence: TGCGCCAGCAGCCAACAGGTCCAAGAGACCCAGTACTTC. It specifies CASSQQVQETQYF.

The chain links TRBV20-1 to TRBJ2-5; D is unresolved. V dropped 3 bases and J dropped 3 bases, with 11 bases sitting between them. Germline V gives CDR1 DFQATT, CDR2 SNEGSKA (reference sequence). The CDR3 covers 13 residues. CDR3 DNA: TGCAGTGCTAGGAAAGGCAGCGAAGAGACCCAGTACTTC. It encodes CSARKGSEETQYF.

This clonotype was detected only a few times. V and J are TRBV30 and TRBJ2-7, with D perhaps TRBD2 (5 bases). Germline V gene sequence: CDR1 GTSNPN, CDR2 SVGIG (reference sequence). The length of the CDR3 is 13 residues. V lost 3 bases to trimming and J lost 2 bases, with 11 bases between them. CDR3: CAWSSGMPYEQYF. CDR3 sequence (DNA): TGTGCCTGGAGCTCGGGGATGCCCTACGAGCAGTACTTC.

V usage is TRBV11-1 and J usage is TRBJ1-2; 8 nucleotides match TRBD1. CDR1 SGHAT and CDR2 FQDESV come from the germline V gene (reference sequence). CDR3 length: 12 amino acids. J lost 8 bases, V lost 4 bases, and 3 bases had no gene match. This chain's CDR3 is CASSSRTGGYTF. The CDR3 nucleotides read TGTGCCAGCAGCTCCCGGACAGGGGGCTACACCTTC.

The chain is built from TRBV7-8 and TRBJ2-7, with 7 bases that match TRBD1. Germline loops: CDR1 SGHVS, CDR2 FQNEAQ. V lost 3 bases and J lost 8; bases outside the gene matches: 4. This CDR3 is 12 amino acids long. DNA for the CDR3: TGTGCCAGCAGCTTGAACAGGGGACAGCAGTACGTC. It encodes CASSLNRGQQYV.

This clonotype was recorded at least ten times. The chain has TRBV5-1 and TRBJ2-7, with D perhaps TRBD2 (6 bases). Looked up from germline, CDR1 is SGHRS and CDR2 is YFSETQ. The V end lost 4 bases, the J end lost 4 bases, and 15 bases lay between the germline ends. This CDR3 is built from 14 residues. For the CDR3, the DNA is TGCGCCAGCAGCCCGGACGGGGGTGGTTACGAGCAGTACTTC. This sequence encodes CASSPDGGGYEQYF.

The chain uses TRBV27 and TRBJ2-2; D uncertain. CDR1 and CDR2 (germline): MNHEY, SMNVEV (reference sequence). V lost 3 bases and J 3 bases, leaving 8 bases between the germline ends. This CDR3 comprises 14 residues. CDR3 amino acids: CASSFYRHTGELFF. CDR3 bases: TGTGCCAGCAGTTTTTACAGACACACCGGGGAGCTGTTTTTT.

This clonotype was seen only once. This rearrangement joins TRBV5-1 to TRBJ2-7; tentatively, D is TRBD1 (6 bases). There are 14 residues in the CDR3. Trimming shortened V by 3 bases and J by 3 bases, and 13 bases separated the two germline ends. The V gene's germline CDR1 is SGHRS and CDR2 YFSETQ. The CDR3 sequence is CASSYQGLHYEQYF. The CDR3 bases are TGCGCCAGCAGCTACCAGGGGTTGCACTACGAGCAGTACTTC. The variable domain in full, with the rest retrieved from reference TRBV5-1 and TRBJ2-7, is KAGVTQTPRYLIKTRGQQVTLSCSPISGHRSVSWYQQTPGQGLQFLFEYFSETQRNKGNFPGRFSGRQFSNSRSEMNVSTLELGDSALYLCASSYQGLHYEQYFGPGTRLTVT.

The rearrangement uses TRBV6-1 and TRBJ2-5; TRBD2 agrees at 12 bases. J was trimmed by 4 bases and V by 6 bases; bases with no gene match: 9. CDR3 length: 16 amino acids. Per the germline V gene, CDR1 is MNHNS and CDR2 is SASEGT. The CDR3 loop reads CASRTSGGHGGETQYF. CDR3 bases: TGTGCCAGCAGGACTAGCGGGGGCCATGGGGGAGAGACCCAGTACTTC.